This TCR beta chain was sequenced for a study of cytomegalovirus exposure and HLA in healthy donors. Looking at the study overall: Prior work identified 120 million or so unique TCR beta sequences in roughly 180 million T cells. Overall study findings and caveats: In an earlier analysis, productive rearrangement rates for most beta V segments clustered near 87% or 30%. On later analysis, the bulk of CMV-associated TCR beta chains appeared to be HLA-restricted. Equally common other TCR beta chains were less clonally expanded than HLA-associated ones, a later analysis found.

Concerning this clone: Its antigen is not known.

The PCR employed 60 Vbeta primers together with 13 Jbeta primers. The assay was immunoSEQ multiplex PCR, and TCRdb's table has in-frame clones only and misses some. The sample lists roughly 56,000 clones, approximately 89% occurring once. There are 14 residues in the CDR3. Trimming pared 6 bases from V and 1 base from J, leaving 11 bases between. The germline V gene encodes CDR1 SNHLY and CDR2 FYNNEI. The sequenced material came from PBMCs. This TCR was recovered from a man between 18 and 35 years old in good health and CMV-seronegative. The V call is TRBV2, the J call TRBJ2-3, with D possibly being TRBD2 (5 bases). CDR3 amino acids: CASRQDSGTDTQYF. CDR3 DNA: TGTGCCAGCAGGCAGGACTCGGGCACAGATACGCAGTATTTT.